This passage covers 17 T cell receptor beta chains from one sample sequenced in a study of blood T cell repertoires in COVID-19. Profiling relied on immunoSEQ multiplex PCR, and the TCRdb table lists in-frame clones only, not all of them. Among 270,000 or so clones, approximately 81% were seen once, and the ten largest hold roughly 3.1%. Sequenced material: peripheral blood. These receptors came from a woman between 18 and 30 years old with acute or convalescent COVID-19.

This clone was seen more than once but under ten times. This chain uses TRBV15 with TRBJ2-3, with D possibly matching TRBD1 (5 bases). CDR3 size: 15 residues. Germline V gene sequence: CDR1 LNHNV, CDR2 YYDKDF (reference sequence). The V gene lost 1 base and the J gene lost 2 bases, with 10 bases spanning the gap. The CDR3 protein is CATSRGGSLTDTQYF. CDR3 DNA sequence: TGTGCCACCAGCAGAGGGGGCAGTCTCACAGATACGCAGTATTTT.

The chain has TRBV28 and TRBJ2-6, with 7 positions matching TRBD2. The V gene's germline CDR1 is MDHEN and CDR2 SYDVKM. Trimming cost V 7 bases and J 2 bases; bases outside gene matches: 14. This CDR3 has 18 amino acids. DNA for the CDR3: TGTGCCAGCACCAAACCGAAAGGCGGGGGTACTGGGGCCAACGTCCTGACTTTC. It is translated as CASTKPKGGGTGANVLTF.

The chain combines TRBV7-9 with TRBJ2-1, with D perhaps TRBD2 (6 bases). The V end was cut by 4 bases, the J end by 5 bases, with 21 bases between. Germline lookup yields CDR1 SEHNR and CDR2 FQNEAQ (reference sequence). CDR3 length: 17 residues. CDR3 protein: CASSSRRGNTLDNEQFF. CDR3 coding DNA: TGTGCCAGCAGCTCCCGCCGGGGGAACACCTTGGACAATGAGCAGTTCTTC.

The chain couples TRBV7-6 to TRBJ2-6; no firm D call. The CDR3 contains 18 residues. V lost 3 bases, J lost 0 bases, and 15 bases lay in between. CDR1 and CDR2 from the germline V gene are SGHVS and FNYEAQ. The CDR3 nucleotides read TGTGCCAGCAGCTTGAGCGAAATCTCTACCTCTGGGGCCAACGTCCTGACTTTC. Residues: CASSLSEISTSGANVLTF.

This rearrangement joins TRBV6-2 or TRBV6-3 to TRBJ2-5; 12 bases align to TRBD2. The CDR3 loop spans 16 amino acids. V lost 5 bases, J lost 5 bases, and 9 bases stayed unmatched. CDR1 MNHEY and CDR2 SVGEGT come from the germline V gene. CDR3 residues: CASSRPSGRAVETQYF. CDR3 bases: TGTGCCAGCAGTCGACCTAGCGGGAGGGCCGTGGAGACCCAGTACTTC.

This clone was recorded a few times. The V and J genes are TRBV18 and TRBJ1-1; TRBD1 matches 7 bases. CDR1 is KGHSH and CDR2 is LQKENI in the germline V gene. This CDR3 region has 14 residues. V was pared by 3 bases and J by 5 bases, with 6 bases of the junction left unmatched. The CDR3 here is CASSPRQGVTEAFF. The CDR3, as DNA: TGTGCCAGCTCACCCCGGCAGGGGGTGACTGAAGCTTTCTTT.

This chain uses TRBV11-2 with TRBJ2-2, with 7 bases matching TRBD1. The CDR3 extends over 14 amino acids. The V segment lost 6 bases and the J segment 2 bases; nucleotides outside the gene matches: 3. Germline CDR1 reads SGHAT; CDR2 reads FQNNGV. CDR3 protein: CASSRDRNTGELFF. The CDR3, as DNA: TGTGCCAGCAGTCGGGACAGAAACACCGGGGAGCTGTTTTTT.

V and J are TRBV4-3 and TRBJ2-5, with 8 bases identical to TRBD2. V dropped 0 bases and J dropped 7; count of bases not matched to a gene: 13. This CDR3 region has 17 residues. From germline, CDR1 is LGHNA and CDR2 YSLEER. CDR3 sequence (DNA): TGCGCCAGCAGCCAAGAACTTCCGGGAGGGCCTCTTGGGACCCAGTACTTC. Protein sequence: CASSQELPGGPLGTQYF.

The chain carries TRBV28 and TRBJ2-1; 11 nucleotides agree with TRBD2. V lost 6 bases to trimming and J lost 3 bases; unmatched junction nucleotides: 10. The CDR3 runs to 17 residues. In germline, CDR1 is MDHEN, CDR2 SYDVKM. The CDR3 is CASSPGPGTSGYNEQFF. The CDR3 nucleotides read TGTGCCAGCAGCCCAGGCCCAGGGACTAGCGGCTACAATGAGCAGTTCTTC.

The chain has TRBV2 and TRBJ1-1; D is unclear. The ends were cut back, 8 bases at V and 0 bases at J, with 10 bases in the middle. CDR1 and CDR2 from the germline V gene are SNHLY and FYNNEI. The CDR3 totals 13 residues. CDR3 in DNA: TGTGCCAGCCGAGTAGAAATGAACACTGAAGCTTTCTTT. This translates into CASRVEMNTEAFF.

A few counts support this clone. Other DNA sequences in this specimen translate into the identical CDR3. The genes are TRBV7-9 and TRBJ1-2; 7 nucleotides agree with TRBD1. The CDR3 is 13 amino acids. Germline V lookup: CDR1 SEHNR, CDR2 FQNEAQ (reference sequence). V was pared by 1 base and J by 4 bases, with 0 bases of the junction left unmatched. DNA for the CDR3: TGTGCCAGCAGCTTAGGACAGGGCTATGGCTACACCTTC. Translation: CASSLGQGYGYTF.

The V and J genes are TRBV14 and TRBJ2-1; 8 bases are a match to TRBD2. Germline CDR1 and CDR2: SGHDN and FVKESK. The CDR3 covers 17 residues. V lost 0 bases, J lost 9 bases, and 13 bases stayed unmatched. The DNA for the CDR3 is TGTGCCAGCAGCCAAGATAGGGTCAGCGGGAGAGCCGGTGAGCAGTTCTTC. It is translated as CASSQDRVSGRAGEQFF.

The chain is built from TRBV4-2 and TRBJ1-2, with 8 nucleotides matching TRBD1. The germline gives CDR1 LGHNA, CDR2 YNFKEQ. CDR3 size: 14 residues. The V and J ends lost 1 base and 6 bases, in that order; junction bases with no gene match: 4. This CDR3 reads CASSQAQGADGYTF. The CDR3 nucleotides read TGTGCCAGCAGCCAAGCCCAGGGGGCAGATGGCTACACCTTC.

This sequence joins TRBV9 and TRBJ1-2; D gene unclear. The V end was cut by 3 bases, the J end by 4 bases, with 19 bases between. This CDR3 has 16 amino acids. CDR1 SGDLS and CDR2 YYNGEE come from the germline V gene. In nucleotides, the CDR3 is TGTGCCAGCAGCGAGAGAGGAGTCGAACCAGCCTATGGCTACACCTTC. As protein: CASSERGVEPAYGYTF.

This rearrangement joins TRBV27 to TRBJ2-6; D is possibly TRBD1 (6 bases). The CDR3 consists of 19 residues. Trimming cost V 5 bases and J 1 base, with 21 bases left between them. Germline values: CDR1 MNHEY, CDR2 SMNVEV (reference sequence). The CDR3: CASSIRQERFESGANVLTF. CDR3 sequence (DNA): TGTGCCAGCAGTATTCGACAGGAGAGATTCGAATCTGGGGCCAACGTCCTGACTTTC. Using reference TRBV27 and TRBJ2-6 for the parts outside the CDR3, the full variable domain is EAQVTQNPRYLITVTGKKLTVTCSQNMNHEYMSWYRQDPGLGLRQIYYSMNVEVTDKGDVPEGYKVSRKEKRNFPLILESPSPNQTSLYFCASSIRQERFESGANVLTFGAGSRLTVL.

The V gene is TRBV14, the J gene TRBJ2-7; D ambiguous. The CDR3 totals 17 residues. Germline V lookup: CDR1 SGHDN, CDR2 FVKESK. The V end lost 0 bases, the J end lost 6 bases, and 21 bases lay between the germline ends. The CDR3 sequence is CASSQDIIFRRSSEQYF. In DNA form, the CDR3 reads TGTGCCAGCAGCCAAGATATTATTTTCCGGCGGAGCTCCGAGCAGTACTTC.

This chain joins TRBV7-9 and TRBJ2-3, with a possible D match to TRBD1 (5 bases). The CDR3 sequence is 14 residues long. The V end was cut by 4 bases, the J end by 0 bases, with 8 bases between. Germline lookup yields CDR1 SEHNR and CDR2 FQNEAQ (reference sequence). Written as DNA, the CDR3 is TGTGCCAGCAGCTCGGACATTAGCACAGATACGCAGTATTTT. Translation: CASSSDISTDTQYF. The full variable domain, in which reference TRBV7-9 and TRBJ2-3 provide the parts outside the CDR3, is DTGVSQNPRHKITKRGQNVTFRCDPISEHNRLYWYRQTLGQGPEFLTYFQNEAQLEKSRLLSDRFSAERPKGSFSTLEIQRTEQGDSAMYLCASSSDISTDTQYFGPGTRLTVL.